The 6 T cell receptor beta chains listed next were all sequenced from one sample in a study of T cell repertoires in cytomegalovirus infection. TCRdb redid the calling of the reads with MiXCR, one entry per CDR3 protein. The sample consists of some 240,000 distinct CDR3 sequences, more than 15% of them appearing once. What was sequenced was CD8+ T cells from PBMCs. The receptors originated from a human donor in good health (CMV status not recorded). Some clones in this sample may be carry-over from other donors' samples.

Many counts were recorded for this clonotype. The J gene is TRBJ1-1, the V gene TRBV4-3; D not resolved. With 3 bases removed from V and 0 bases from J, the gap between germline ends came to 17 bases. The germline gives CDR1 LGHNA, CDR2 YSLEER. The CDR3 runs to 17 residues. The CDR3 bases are TGCGCCAGCAGCCACGACACACCGATTGGGATGAACACTGAAGCTTTCTTT. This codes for CASSHDTPIGMNTEAFF.

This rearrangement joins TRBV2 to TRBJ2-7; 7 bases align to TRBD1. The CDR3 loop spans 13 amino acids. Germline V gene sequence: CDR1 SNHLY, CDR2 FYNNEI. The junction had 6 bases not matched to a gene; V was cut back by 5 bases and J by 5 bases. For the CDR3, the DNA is TGTGCCAGCAGTTGGGACAGCCGTCACGAGCAGTACTTC. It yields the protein CASSWDSRHEQYF.

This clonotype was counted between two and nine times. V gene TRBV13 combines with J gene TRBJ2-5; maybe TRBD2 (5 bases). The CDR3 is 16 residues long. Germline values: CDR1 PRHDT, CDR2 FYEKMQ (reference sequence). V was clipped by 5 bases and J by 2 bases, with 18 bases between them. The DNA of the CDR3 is TGTGCCAGCAGCCGCATGGGAGAGGGCTTGCAAGAGACCCAGTACTTC. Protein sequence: CASSRMGEGLQETQYF.

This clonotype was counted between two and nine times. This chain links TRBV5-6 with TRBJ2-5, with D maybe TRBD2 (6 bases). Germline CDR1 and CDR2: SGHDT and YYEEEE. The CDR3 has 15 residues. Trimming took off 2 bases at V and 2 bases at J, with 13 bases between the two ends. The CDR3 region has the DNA TGTGCCAGCAGCTTTTTGGTAGCGGCGCAAGAGACCCAGTACTTC. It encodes CASSFLVAAQETQYF.

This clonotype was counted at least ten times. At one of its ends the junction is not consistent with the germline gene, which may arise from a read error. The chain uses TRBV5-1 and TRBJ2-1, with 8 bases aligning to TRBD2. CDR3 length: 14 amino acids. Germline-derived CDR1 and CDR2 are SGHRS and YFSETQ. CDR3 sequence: CASSASGGYNEQFF. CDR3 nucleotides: TGTGCCAGCAGTGCGAGCGGGGGATACAATGAGCAGTTCTTC.

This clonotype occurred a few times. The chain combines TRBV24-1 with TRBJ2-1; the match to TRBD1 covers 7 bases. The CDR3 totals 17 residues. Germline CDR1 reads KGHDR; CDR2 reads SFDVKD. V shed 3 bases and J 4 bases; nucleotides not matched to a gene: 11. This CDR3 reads CATSDNKHGTVYNEQFF. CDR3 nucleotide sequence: TGTGCCACCAGTGATAATAAACACGGGACAGTATACAATGAGCAGTTCTTC.